This T cell receptor beta chain was identified during a study of T-cell memory formation after mild COVID-19. Study-level background: Across donors, TCR clusters were largely donor specific. Study results and limitations: Pre-infection memory held some responding clones, suggesting pre-existing cross-reactive T cells responded. Later expanders leaned CD4+, whereas day 15 to 85 contracting clones were balanced CD4/CD8. Contracting clones localized mainly to CM and EM when CD4+ and mainly to EMRA when CD8+.

MiXCR was run by TCRdb on the 5' RACE reads, yielding one entry per CDR3 protein. Of around 260,000 distinct CDR3 sequences listed, roughly 17% are singletons. A word on this clonotype: What it recognizes is unknown.

This CDR3 region has 15 residues. CDR1 is SGHAT and CDR2 is FQNNGV in the germline V gene. V was pared by 7 bases and J by 1 base, with 16 bases between. The receptor was derived from a man younger than 30 who had mild COVID-19 (a few samples of this study predate the infection). Cell type and time point are not known. Sequenced sample: PBMCs or a T cell subset sorted from them (not recorded which). V and J are TRBV11-2 and TRBJ2-5, with a possible D match to TRBD1 (5 bases). The CDR3 bases are TGTGCCAGCATCCCCTTAGGGGCAGTCCAAGAGACCCAGTACTTC. Translated: CASIPLGAVQETQYF.